The following is a T cell receptor beta chain sequence with its context. Its antigen is not known. The sample comes from a study of glioma-infiltrating T cells. Using RNA template, CDR3s of TCR alpha and beta were amplified with iRepertoire arm-PCR. For one-step reverse transcription and amplification, about 85-400 ng of tissue mRNA or PBMC total RNA was used. Each CDR3 protein is one row after TCRdb ran MiXCR on the multiplex PCR reads. The sample has about 190,000 distinct CDR3 sequences, more than 25% seen once; the top ten hold 20% to 25%. Points from the study as a whole: Non-neoplastic patients had below-expected tissue-blood divergence, while all gliomas exceeded expectation. Only very few CDR3 sequences appeared in both tissue and blood.

The CDR3 length is 16 residues. V was pared by 5 bases and J by 0 bases, with 9 bases of the junction left unmatched. Germline-derived CDR1 and CDR2 are SGHNT and YYREEE (reference sequence). This clonotype was obtained from a human donor with low-grade glioma or glioblastoma, undergoing nonglioma brain surgery, or in good health (not recorded which). J is TRBJ2-3 and V is TRBV5-4; TRBD2 agrees at 7 bases. The material sequenced was glioma tissue, nonneoplastic brain tissue, or PBMCs (not recorded which). The CDR3 DNA follows: TGTGCCAGCAGTAAACCGTCTAGCGGTAGCACAGATACGCAGTATTTT. It yields the protein CASSKPSSGSTDTQYF.